These 8 T cell receptor beta chains share one sample of origin, sequenced in a study of lymphopenia after photon versus proton radiotherapy. Some clones are missing from TCRdb's copy, which holds only in-frame ones; the method was immunoSEQ multiplex PCR. This sample has 13,000 to 15,000 clones; 82% occur once, and the top ten carry 25% to 30%. Sequenced here: peripheral blood, sampled from a patient treated with photon-based radiotherapy. These receptors came from a man over 45 with gastric cancer.

This sequence joins TRBV6-5 and TRBJ1-2; TRBD1 aligns across 7 bases. V was pared by 0 bases and J by 4 bases, with 2 bases of the junction left unmatched. This CDR3 has 14 amino acids. Germline CDR1 is MNHEY and CDR2 is SVGAGI. The CDR3 is CASSYSGTAYGYTF. The CDR3 DNA sequence: TGTGCCAGCAGTTACTCCGGGACAGCCTATGGCTACACCTTC.

The J gene is TRBJ1-4, the V gene TRBV29-1; D possibly corresponds to TRBD1 (6 bases). This CDR3 is built from 14 residues. Germline V lookup: CDR1 SQVTM, CDR2 ANQGSEA. V lost 3 bases to trimming and J lost 5 bases, with 13 bases between them. The CDR3 DNA is TGCAGCGTTGAGAGAACAGGGATAAATGAAAAACTGTTTTTT. Translating it yields CSVERTGINEKLFF.

V usage is TRBV5-1 and J usage is TRBJ1-1; D ambiguous. This CDR3 is 13 amino acids long. Trimming removed 4 bases at V and 3 bases at J, with 10 bases between. Germline lookup yields CDR1 SGHRS and CDR2 YFSETQ. The CDR3 sequence: CASSLTRDTEAFF. The CDR3 DNA is TGCGCCAGCAGCCTTACACGGGACACTGAAGCTTTCTTT. The whole variable domain, filled in from reference TRBV5-1 and TRBJ1-1, reads KAGVTQTPRYLIKTRGQQVTLSCSPISGHRSVSWYQQTPGQGLQFLFEYFSETQRNKGNFPGRFSGRQFSNSRSEMNVSTLELGDSALYLCASSLTRDTEAFFGQGTRLTVV.

The V gene is TRBV11-2, the J gene TRBJ2-7; perhaps D is TRBD1 or TRBD2 (6 bases each). Germline CDR1 reads SGHAT; CDR2 reads FQNNGV. This CDR3 comprises 17 residues. The V end was cut by 5 bases, the J end by 0 bases, with 20 bases between. The CDR3 loop reads CASSPLSGDRSSYEQYV. The CDR3 region has the DNA TGTGCCAGCAGCCCGCTTAGCGGCGACAGGAGCTCCTACGAGCAGTACGTC.

The V and J genes are TRBV19 and TRBJ1-1, with D tentatively TRBD1 (5 bases). The CDR3 length is 14 residues. Per germline, CDR1 LNHDA and CDR2 SQIVND (reference sequence). Between the trimmed V and J ends, which lost 3 bases and 0 bases, there was a span of 8 bases. The CDR3 sequence: CASSIRQMNTEAFF. CDR3 nucleotides: TGTGCCAGTAGTATCCGACAGATGAACACTGAAGCTTTCTTT. Based on the CDR3 plus reference TRBV19 and TRBJ1-1, the full variable domain is DGGITQSPKYLFRKEGQNVTLSCEQNLNHDAMYWYRQDPGQGLRLIYYSQIVNDFQKGDIAEGYSVSREKKESFPLTVTSAQKNPTAFYLCASSIRQMNTEAFFGQGTRLTVV.

The chain employs TRBV11-2 and TRBJ1-1; D unresolved. Germline CDR1 SGHAT, CDR2 FQNNGV. There are 13 residues in the CDR3. V was clipped by 1 base and J by 11 bases, with 14 bases between them. CDR3 amino acids: CASSLGGGRTAFF. The CDR3 DNA is TGTGCCAGCAGCTTAGGGGGAGGGAGAACGGCTTTCTTT.

J is TRBJ1-2 and V is TRBV6-1; tentative D call: TRBD1 (5 bases). Trimming pared 2 bases from V and 8 bases from J, leaving 12 bases between. The CDR3 has 13 residues. Germline-derived CDR1 and CDR2 are MNHNS and SASEGT. The CDR3 region has the DNA TGTGCCAGCAGTGAAAACAGGTTGCTAGGCTACACCTTC. It specifies CASSENRLLGYTF.

The V and J genes are TRBV4-1 and TRBJ2-3, with D possibly called TRBD1 or TRBD2 (6 bases each). Germline CDR1 MGHRA, CDR2 YSYEKL. Between the trimmed V and J ends, which lost 1 base and 7 bases, there was a span of 24 bases. The CDR3 loop spans 18 amino acids. CDR3: CASSQGRILGLGGYTQYF. For the CDR3, the DNA is TGCGCCAGCAGCCAAGGACGAATTTTGGGTTTGGGGGGCTATACGCAGTATTTT.